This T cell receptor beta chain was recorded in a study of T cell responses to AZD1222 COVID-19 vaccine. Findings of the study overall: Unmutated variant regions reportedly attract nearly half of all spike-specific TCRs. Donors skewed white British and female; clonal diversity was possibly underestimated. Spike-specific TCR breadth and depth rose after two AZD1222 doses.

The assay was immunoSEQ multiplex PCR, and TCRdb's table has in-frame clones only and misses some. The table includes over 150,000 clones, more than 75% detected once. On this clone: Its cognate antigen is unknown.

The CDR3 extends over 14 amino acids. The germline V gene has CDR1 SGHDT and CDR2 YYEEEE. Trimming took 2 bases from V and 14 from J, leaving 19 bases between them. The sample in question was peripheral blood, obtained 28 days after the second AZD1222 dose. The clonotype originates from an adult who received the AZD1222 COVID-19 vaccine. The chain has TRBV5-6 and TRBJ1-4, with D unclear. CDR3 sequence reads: CASSFGQAALSLFF. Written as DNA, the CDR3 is TGTGCCAGCAGCTTCGGCCAGGCCGCTCTCAGTCTGTTTTTT.